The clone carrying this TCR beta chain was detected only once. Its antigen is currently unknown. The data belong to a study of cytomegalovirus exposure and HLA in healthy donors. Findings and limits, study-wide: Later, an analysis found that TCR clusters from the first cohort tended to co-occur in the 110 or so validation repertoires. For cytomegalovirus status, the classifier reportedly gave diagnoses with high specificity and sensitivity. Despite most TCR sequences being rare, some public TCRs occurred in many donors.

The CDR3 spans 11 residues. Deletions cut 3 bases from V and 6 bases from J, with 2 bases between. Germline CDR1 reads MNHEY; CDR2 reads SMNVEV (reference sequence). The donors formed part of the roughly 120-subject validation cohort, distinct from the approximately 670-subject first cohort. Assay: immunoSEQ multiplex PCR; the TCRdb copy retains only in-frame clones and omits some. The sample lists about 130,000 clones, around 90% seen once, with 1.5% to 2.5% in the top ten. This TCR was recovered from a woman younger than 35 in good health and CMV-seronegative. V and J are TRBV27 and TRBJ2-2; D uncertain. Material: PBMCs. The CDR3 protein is CASSFAGELFF. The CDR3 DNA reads TGTGCCAGCAGTTTCGCCGGGGAGCTGTTTTTT.